This entry describes one T cell receptor (beta chain). TCRdb's table, derived via immunoSEQ multiplex PCR, lists solely in-frame clones and lacks some. The sample lists about 160,000 clones, more than 65% seen once, with 5.6% in the top ten. This sample was taken from a study of blood T cell repertoires in COVID-19. Study in general: Italy, Spain and the United States were the sources of the convalescent and acute COVID-19 samples.

This CDR3 spans 16 amino acids. CDR1 and CDR2 (germline): SNHLY, FYNNEI. Deletions cut 3 bases from V and 0 bases from J, with 14 bases between. The TCR was taken from a woman between 40 and 50 years old with acute COVID-19. Sequences were obtained from PBMCs or T cells enriched from blood (not recorded which). V gene TRBV2 combines with J gene TRBJ1-1, with D maybe TRBD1 (5 bases). The DNA for the CDR3 is TGTGCCAGCAGTGATGGTTCCCGCAGGGTGAACACTGAAGCTTTCTTT. Protein: CASSDGSRRVNTEAFF.